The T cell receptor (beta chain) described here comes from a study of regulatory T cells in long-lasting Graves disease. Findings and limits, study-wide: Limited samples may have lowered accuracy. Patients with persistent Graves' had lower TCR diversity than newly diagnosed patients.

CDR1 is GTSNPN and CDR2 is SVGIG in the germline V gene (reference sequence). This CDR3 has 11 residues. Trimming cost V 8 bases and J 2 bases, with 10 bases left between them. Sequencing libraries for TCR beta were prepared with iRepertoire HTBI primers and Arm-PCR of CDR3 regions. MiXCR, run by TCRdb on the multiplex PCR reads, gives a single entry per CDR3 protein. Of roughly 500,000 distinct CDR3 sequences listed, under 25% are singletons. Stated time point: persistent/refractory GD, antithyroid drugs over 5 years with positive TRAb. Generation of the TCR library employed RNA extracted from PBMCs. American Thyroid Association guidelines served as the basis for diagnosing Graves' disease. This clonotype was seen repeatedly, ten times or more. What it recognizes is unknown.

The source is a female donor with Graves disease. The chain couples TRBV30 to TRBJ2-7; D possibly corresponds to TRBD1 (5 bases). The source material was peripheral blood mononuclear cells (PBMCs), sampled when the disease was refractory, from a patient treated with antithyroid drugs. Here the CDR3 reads CAIKGPYEQYF. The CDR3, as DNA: TGTGCCATTAAGGGGCCCTACGAGCAGTACTTC.